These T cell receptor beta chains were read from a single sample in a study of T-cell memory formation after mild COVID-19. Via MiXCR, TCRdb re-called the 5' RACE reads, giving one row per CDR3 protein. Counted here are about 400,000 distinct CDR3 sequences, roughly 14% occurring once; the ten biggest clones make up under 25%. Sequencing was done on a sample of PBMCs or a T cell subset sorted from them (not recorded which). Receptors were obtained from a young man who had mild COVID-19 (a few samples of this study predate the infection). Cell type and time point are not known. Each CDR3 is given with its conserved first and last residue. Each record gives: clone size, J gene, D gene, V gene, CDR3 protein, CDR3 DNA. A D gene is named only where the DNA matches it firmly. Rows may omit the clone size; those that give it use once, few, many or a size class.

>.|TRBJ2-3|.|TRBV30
CAWSVWGDDTQYF
TGTGCCTGGAGTGTGTGGGGAGACGATACGCAGTATTTT
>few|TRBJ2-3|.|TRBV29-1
CSVEGTFADTQYF
TGCAGCGTTGAGGGGACTTTTGCAGATACGCAGTATTTT
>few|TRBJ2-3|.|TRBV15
CATSRDQELLRDTQYF
TGTGCCACCAGCAGAGATCAGGAACTGCTAAGAGATACGCAGTATTTT
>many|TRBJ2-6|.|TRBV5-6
CASSLVVASGANVLTF
TGTGCCAGCAGCTTGGTGGTCGCATCTGGGGCCAACGTCCTGACTTTC
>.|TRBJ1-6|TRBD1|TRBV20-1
CSARARTGDSPLHF
TGCAGTGCTAGAGCCAGGACAGGGGATTCACCCCTCCACTTT
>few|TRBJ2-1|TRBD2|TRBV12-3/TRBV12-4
CASRSRTSGGAVGPTWYNEQFF
TGTGCCAGCAGAAGCAGGACTAGCGGGGGGGCCGTTGGTCCCACATGGTACAATGAGCAGTTCTTC
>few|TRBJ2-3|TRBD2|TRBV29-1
CSVETSGLLGRGVADTQYF
TGCAGCGTTGAGACCAGTGGGCTTCTAGGACGGGGGGTGGCAGATACGCAGTATTTT
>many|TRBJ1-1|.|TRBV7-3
CASSPQPNTEAFF
TGTGCCAGCAGCCCTCAGCCGAACACTGAAGCTTTCTTT
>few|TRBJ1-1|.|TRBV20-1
CSAQRGGREAFF
TGCAGTGCTCAAAGGGGGGGGCGCGAAGCTTTCTTT
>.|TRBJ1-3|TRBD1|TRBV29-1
CSVVGQGLGNTIYF
TGCAGCGTTGTGGGACAGGGGTTGGGAAACACCATATATTTT
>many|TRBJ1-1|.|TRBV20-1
CSALGPNTEAFF
TGCAGTGCTTTGGGGCCTAACACTGAAGCTTTCTTT
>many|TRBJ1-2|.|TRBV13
CASSHRDYGYTF
TGTGCCAGCAGCCATCGGGACTATGGCTACACCTTC
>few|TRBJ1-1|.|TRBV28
CATFLSGAFF
TGTGCCACTTTTTTGTCAGGTGCTTTCTTT
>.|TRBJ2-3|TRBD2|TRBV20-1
CSARTSGDTDTQYF
TGCAGTGCTCGGACTAGCGGGGACACAGATACGCAGTATTTT
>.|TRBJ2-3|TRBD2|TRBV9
CASSAPRGGRDTQYF
TGTGCCAGCAGCGCCCCCCGGGGGGGGCGTGATACGCAGTATTTT
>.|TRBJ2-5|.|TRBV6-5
CASSSGGQLQETQYF
TGTGCCAGCAGTTCCGGAGGACAGCTACAAGAGACCCAGTACTTC
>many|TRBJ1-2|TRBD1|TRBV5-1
CASSSPGQGRSGYTF
TGCGCCAGCAGCTCTCCGGGACAGGGAAGGTCTGGCTACACCTTC
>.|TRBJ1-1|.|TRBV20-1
CSAKRGLGNTEAFF
TGCAGTGCAAAGAGGGGGTTGGGGAACACTGAAGCTTTCTTT
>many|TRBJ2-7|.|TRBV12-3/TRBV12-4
CASSSYMDEQYF
TGTGCCAGCAGTTCCTACATGGACGAGCAGTACTTC
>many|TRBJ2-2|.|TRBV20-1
CSASFSGTGELFF
TGCAGTGCTAGTTTCAGTGGCACCGGGGAGCTGTTTTTT
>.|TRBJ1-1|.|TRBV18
CASSPQDMNTEAFF
TGTGCCAGCTCACCCCAGGACATGAACACTGAAGCTTTCTTT
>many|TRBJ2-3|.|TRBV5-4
CASTPGPTDTQYF
TGTGCCAGCACCCCGGGGCCCACAGATACGCAGTATTTT
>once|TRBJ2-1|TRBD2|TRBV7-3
CASSLGGLATDNEQFF
TGTGCCAGCAGCCTAGGGGGACTAGCTACTGACAATGAGCAGTTCTTC
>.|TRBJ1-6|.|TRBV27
CASSSSARNSPLHF
TGTGCCAGCAGTTCGTCAGCCCGCAATTCACCCCTCCACTTT
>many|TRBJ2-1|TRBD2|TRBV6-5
CASSYRLGLASYNEQFF
TGTGCCAGCAGTTACCGCCTGGGACTAGCTAGCTACAATGAGCAGTTCTTC
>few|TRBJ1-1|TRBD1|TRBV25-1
CASSDPMTGSTEAFF
TGTGCCAGCAGTGATCCGATGACAGGGAGCACTGAAGCTTTCTTT
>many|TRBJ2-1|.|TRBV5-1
CASSLGLERNEQFF
TGCGCCAGCAGCTTGGGACTAGAACGGAATGAGCAGTTCTTC
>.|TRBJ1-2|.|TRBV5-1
CASSLERPYYGYTF
TGCGCCAGCAGCTTGGAACGGCCTTACTATGGCTACACCTTC
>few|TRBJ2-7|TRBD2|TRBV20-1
CSARDILAGGPYEQYF
TGCAGTGCTAGGGATATACTAGCGGGGGGCCCCTACGAGCAGTACTTC
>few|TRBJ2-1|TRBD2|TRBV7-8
CASSLRTSGGQDNEQFF
TGTGCCAGCAGCTTAAGGACTAGCGGGGGGCAAGACAATGAGCAGTTCTTC
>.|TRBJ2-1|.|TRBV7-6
CASRGAGHEQFF
TGTGCCAGCAGGGGGGCAGGCCATGAGCAGTTCTTC
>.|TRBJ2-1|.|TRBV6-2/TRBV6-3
CASTGARREQFF
TGTGCCAGCACCGGGGCGCGGAGAGAGCAGTTCTTC
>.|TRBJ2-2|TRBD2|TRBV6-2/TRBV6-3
CAKPSGGDTGELFF
TGTGCCAAACCGAGCGGGGGCGACACCGGGGAGCTGTTTTTT
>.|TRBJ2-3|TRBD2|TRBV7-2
CASSLQLAGDTQYF
TGTGCCAGCAGCTTGCAACTAGCGGGGGATACGCAGTATTTT
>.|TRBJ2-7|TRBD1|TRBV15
CATSRGQGFSYEQYF
TGTGCCACCAGCAGAGGACAGGGCTTCTCCTACGAGCAGTACTTC
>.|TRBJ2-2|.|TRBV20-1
CSARDRERTGNTGELFF
TGCAGTGCTAGAGATCGGGAGAGGACAGGGAACACCGGGGAGCTGTTTTTT
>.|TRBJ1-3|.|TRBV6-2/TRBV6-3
CASSYYRASGNTIYF
TGTGCCAGCAGTTACTACAGAGCTTCGGGAAACACCATATATTTT
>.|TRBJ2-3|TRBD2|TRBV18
CASSRPGLAGDTDTQYF
TGTGCCAGCTCACGGCCGGGACTAGCGGGGGACACAGATACGCAGTATTTT
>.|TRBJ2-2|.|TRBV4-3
CPSSQGTQPSTGELFF
TGCCCCAGCAGCCAAGGGACCCAACCTAGCACCGGGGAGCTGTTTTTT
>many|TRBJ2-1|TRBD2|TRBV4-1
CASRGGLAGSNEQFF
TGCGCCAGCAGGGGGGGACTAGCGGGGAGTAATGAGCAGTTCTTC
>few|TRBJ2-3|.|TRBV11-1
CASSPRSTQYF
TGTGCCAGCAGCCCCCGAAGTACGCAGTATTTT
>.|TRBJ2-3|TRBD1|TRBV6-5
CASSPGTGIVRTDTQYF
TGTGCCAGCAGTCCGGGGACAGGGATCGTACGCACAGATACGCAGTATTTT
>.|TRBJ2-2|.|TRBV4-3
CASSQQGDPNTGELFF
TGCGCCAGCAGCCAGCAAGGGGATCCGAACACCGGGGAGCTGTTTTTT
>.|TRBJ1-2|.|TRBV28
CASSQVGYTF
TGTGCCAGCAGCCAGGTGGGCTACACCTTC
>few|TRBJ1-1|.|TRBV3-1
CASRLQGENTEAFF
TGTGCCAGCAGACTACAGGGAGAAAACACTGAAGCTTTCTTT
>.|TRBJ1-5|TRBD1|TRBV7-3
CASSRTGQGNQPQHF
TGTGCCAGCAGCCGTACGGGACAGGGCAATCAGCCCCAGCATTTT
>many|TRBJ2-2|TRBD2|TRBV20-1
CSATLAGGVGRELFF
TGCAGTGCTACTCTAGCGGGGGGGGTCGGCCGGGAGCTGTTTTTT
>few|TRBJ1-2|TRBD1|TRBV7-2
CASSSGQPYGYTF
TGTGCCAGCAGCTCGGGACAGCCCTATGGCTACACCTTC
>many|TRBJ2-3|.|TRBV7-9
CASSSGISTDTQYF
TGTGCCAGCAGCTCCGGGATCTCCACAGATACGCAGTATTTT
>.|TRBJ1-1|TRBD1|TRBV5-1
CASSLDPRGLAGEAFF
TGCGCCAGCAGCTTGGATCCCAGGGGGCTAGCGGGTGAAGCTTTCTTT
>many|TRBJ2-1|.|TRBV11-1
CASSGDNEQFF
TGTGCCAGCAGCGGAGACAATGAGCAGTTCTTC
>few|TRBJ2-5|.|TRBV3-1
CASSQRLDLVETQYF
TGTGCCAGCAGCCAAAGACTAGACCTTGTGGAGACCCAGTACTTC
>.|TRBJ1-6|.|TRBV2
CASRGNSPLHF
TGTGCCAGCAGGGGAAATTCACCCCTCCACTTT
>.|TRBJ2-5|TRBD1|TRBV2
CASMDGSGQFGRVGTQYF
TGTGCCAGCATGGACGGCTCGGGACAGTTCGGCCGAGTGGGGACCCAGTACTTC
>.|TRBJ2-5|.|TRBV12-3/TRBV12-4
CASSLVGGMGTQYF
TGTGCCAGCAGTTTAGTTGGGGGCATGGGGACCCAGTACTTC
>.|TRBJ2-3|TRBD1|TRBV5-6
CASSLRTGDRTDTQYF
TGTGCCAGCAGCCTGCGGACAGGGGACCGCACAGATACGCAGTATTTT
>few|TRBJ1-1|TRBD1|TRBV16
CASSQIRTGLNTEAFF
TGTGCCAGCAGCCAAATCCGGACAGGCTTGAACACTGAAGCTTTCTTT
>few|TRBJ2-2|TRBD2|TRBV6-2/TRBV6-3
CASSSLTSGGENTGELFF
TGTGCCAGCAGTTCCTTGACTAGCGGGGGGGAAAACACCGGGGAGCTGTTTTTT
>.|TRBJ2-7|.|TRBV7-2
CATTQGSPYEQYF
TGTGCCACCACCCAGGGGAGTCCCTACGAGCAGTACTTC
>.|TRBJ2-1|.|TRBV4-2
CASSQAETPAVSNEQFF
TGTGCCAGCAGCCAGGCTGAGACCCCAGCGGTGTCGAATGAGCAGTTCTTC